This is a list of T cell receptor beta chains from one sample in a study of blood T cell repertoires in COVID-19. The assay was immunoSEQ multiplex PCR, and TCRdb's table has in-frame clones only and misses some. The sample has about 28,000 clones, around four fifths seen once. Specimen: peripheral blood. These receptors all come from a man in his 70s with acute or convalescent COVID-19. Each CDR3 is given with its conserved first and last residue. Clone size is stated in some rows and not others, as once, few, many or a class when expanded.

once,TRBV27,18,CASSLSFRGSLFTGELFF
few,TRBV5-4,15,CASSRSGLAGHEQYF
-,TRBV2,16,CASSVAGAYSGNTIYF
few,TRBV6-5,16,CASSYGTLEVGNTIYF
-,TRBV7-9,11,CASREQGEAFF
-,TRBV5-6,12,CASQAGGETQYF
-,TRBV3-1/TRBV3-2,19,CASSRPRTGLYLDTGELFF
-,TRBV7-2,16,CASSFGHAISGNTIYF
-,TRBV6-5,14,CASTYGQGNTEAFF
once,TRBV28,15,CASSSLAGFQETQYF
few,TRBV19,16,CASSIEVSGYTDTQYF
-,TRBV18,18,CASSPVSGDTTSFYEQYF
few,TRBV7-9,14,CASSLSRIDYGYTF
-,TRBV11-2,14,CASLRTRVDGELFF
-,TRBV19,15,CASSPLMGGQETQYF
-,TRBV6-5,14,CASRGTSGMHEQFF
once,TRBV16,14,CASSQQGPNEKLFF
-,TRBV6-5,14,CASRINDRNTEAFF
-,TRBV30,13,CAWRAASNSPLHF
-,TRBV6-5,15,CASIIQEGSNQPQHF
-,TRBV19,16,CASSIGTGVGQETQYF
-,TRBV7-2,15,CASSLVVGGGSPLHF
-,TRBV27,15,CASSSKLDWFYEQYF
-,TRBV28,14,CASKPTGGSLRAFF
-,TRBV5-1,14,CATTTGQGAGEQYF
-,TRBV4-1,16,CASSQIPGGLVGTQYF
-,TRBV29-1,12,CSARRGSDTQYF
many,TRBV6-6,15,CASSYAGVVNEKLFF
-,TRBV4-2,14,CASSQDMVEGGYTF
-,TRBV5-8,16,CASRWNRGGRNQPQHF
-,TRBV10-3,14,CAISSGTGAQGQFF
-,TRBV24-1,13,CATSGRGNQPQHF
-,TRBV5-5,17,CASSLTSGGLGTDTQYF
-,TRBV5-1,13,CASSSGQGAEQFF
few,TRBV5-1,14,CASSPATSYNEQFF
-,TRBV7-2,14,CASSFDRGYRGYTF
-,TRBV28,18,CASSLPGLLGGFTGELFF
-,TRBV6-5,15,CASRSPLSRDYEQYF
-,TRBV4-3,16,CASSQGLAGDSDTQYF
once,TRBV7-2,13,CASSSDVHRGQYF
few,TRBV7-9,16,CASSLGILGSQETQYF